The 16 T cell receptor beta chains presented below share a single source sample, sequenced in a study of shared clonotypes between healthy human individuals. Sequenced by immunoSEQ multiplex PCR; TCRdb stores in-frame clones only, minus some. Among approximately 440,000 clones listed, approximately 77% were seen once. Sequencing used PBMCs. These receptors were taken from a woman aged 40 to 55 in good health. Some clones in this sample may be carry-over from other donors' samples.

V is TRBV19 and J is TRBJ1-1; 8 bases fit TRBD1. The CDR3 consists of 15 residues. V shed 10 bases, J shed 4 bases, and the junction held 14 bases outside the gene matches. CDR1 is LNHDA and CDR2 is SQIVND in the germline V gene (reference sequence). The chain's CDR3 is CATLQGQGDGTEAFF. The DNA of the CDR3 is TGTGCCACCTTGCAAGGACAGGGTGATGGCACTGAAGCTTTCTTT.

This clone was counted between two and nine times. The gene calls are TRBV30 and TRBJ2-6; D gene uncertain. V lost 0 bases and J 0 bases, leaving 18 bases between the germline ends. CDR3 length equals 19 residues. CDR1 is GTSNPN, CDR2 SVGIG, per germline (reference sequence). CDR3 amino acids: CAWSVGLDNSLSGANVLTF. The CDR3 bases are TGTGCCTGGAGTGTTGGGCTTGACAATTCCCTCTCTGGGGCCAACGTCCTGACTTTC.

This clone was seen only a few times. This chain connects TRBV10-3 to TRBJ2-7, with 7 positions matching TRBD1. The CDR3 totals 14 residues. J was trimmed by 3 bases and V by 4 bases; bases with no gene match: 6. In germline, CDR1 is ENHRY, CDR2 SYGVKD. CDR3 residues: CAISGTQGIYEQYF. CDR3 bases: TGTGCCATCAGTGGGACACAGGGGATCTACGAGCAGTACTTC.

CDR3 coding DNA: TGTGCCAGTAGTTCCCCGGGACAGGCAGGTGACACTGAAGCTTTCTTT. This gives the protein CASSSPGQAGDTEAFF. V and J are TRBV19 and TRBJ1-1; 8 bases match TRBD1. The junction had 11 bases not matched to a gene; V was cut back by 5 bases and J by 3 bases. The CDR3 spans 16 residues. CDR1 is LNHDA and CDR2 is SQIVND in the germline V gene (reference sequence).

The V call is TRBV4-1, the J call TRBJ2-7, with D maybe TRBD2 (5 bases). Germline CDR1 reads MGHRA; CDR2 reads YSYEKL. The ends were cut back, 2 bases at V and 3 bases at J, with 17 bases in the middle. This CDR3 region has 16 residues. The CDR3 spells CASSQSEGLGVYEQYF. In DNA form, the CDR3 reads TGCGCCAGCAGCCAATCCGAGGGTTTGGGAGTCTACGAGCAGTACTTC.

The rearrangement links TRBV28 to TRBJ1-1; 10 bases agree with TRBD1. This CDR3 is built from 16 residues. The V gene's germline CDR1 is MDHEN and CDR2 SYDVKM. The V segment lost 5 bases and the J segment 7 bases; nucleotides outside the gene matches: 13. The CDR3 nucleotides are TGTGCCAGCAGTCGACAGGGGGCGCGGACATTCCGTGAAGCTTTCTTT. It codes for CASSRQGARTFREAFF.

The CDR3, as DNA: TGTGCCAGTAGGACAACTTTCCTAGCAGAGTCCTACAATGAGCAGTTCTTC. It yields the protein CASRTTFLAESYNEQFF. The chain is built from TRBV19 and TRBJ2-1, with D perhaps TRBD2 (5 bases). The CDR3 spans 17 residues. From germline, CDR1 is LNHDA and CDR2 SQIVND (reference sequence). The V gene lost 6 bases and the J gene lost 1 base, with 19 bases spanning the gap. Complete variable domain (other parts from reference TRBV19 and TRBJ2-1): DGGITQSPKYLFRKEGQNVTLSCEQNLNHDAMYWYRQDPGQGLRLIYYSQIVNDFQKGDIAEGYSVSREKKESFPLTVTSAQKNPTAFYLCASRTTFLAESYNEQFFGPGTRLTVL.

This clone turned up a few times. This chain joins TRBV28 and TRBJ2-1; perhaps D is TRBD1 or TRBD2 (7 bases each). This CDR3 spans 21 amino acids. V shed 3 bases and J shed 1 base, with 28 bases lying between them. The germline V gene has CDR1 MDHEN and CDR2 SYDVKM. CDR3 nucleotide sequence: TGTGCCAGCAGTTTCTTCGCCGGCAGGGGGGGGATTGAAGGATCCTACAATGAGCAGTTCTTC. Translated: CASSFFAGRGGIEGSYNEQFF.

V gene TRBV28 combines with J gene TRBJ1-4; tentative D call: TRBD1 (6 bases). Trimming shortened V by 1 base and J by 2 bases, and 11 bases separated the two germline ends. Germline V gene data show CDR1 as MDHEN and CDR2 as SYDVKM. There are 16 residues in the CDR3. The CDR3, as DNA: TGTGCCAGCAGTTTATCGGGGGCTCGGACTAATGAAAAACTGTTTTTT. It specifies CASSLSGARTNEKLFF.

The chain links TRBV5-4 to TRBJ2-5; the D is unclear. Deletions cut 2 bases from V and 4 bases from J, with 9 bases between. The CDR3 extends over 13 amino acids. Per the germline V gene, CDR1 is SGHNT and CDR2 is YYREEE (reference sequence). The CDR3 reads CASSFEQRETQYF. The CDR3 coding sequence is TGTGCCAGCAGCTTCGAACAGAGAGAGACCCAGTACTTC.

V and J are TRBV5-1 and TRBJ2-1; possibly TRBD1 for D (5 bases). CDR1 and CDR2 from the germline V gene are SGHRS and YFSETQ. The CDR3 contains 15 residues. Trimming took 1 base from V and 2 from J, leaving 10 bases between them. The CDR3 sequence is CASSLRGDPYNEQFF. The CDR3 DNA sequence: TGCGCCAGCAGCTTGAGGGGCGATCCCTACAATGAGCAGTTCTTC. Full variable domain (missing parts from reference TRBV5-1 and TRBJ2-1): KAGVTQTPRYLIKTRGQQVTLSCSPISGHRSVSWYQQTPGQGLQFLFEYFSETQRNKGNFPGRFSGRQFSNSRSEMNVSTLELGDSALYLCASSLRGDPYNEQFFGPGTRLTVL.

DNA for the CDR3: TGTGCCAGCAGCCCAAGGACAGGGTTGGCTGAGCAGTTCTTC. Encoded protein: CASSPRTGLAEQFF. The V and J genes are TRBV21-1 and TRBJ2-1; the tabulated D call, TRBD1, remains unverified against the DNA. TRBV21-1 is an annotated pseudogene. The CDR3 length is 14 residues.

The V call is TRBV6-6, the J call TRBJ1-2, with D possibly being TRBD1 (6 bases). The CDR3 is 16 amino acids. Germline V gene sequence: CDR1 MNHNY, CDR2 SVGAGI (reference sequence). The V end lost 7 bases, the J end lost 1 base, and 19 bases lay between the germline ends. The chain's CDR3 is CASIDTPGHNNYGYTF. DNA of the CDR3: TGTGCCAGCATCGACACTCCGGGACACAATAACTATGGCTACACCTTC.

V and J are TRBV18 and TRBJ1-5, with a possible D match to TRBD1 (5 bases). Trimming pared 3 bases from V and 5 bases from J, leaving 14 bases between. Germline-derived CDR1 and CDR2 are KGHSH and LQKENI. This CDR3 is built from 15 residues. This CDR3 reads CASSPNGGGDQPQHF. Here the CDR3 DNA reads TGTGCCAGCTCACCCAATGGCGGGGGAGATCAGCCCCAGCATTTT.

This chain links TRBV29-1 with TRBJ1-2; 12 nucleotides line up with TRBD1. The CDR3 consists of 15 residues. Germline lookup yields CDR1 SQVTM and CDR2 ANQGSEA. With 3 bases clipped from V and 2 bases from J, the junction kept 4 bases outside the gene matches. CDR3 protein: CSVEGQGALNYGYTF. CDR3 DNA sequence: TGCAGCGTTGAGGGACAGGGGGCCTTAAACTATGGCTACACCTTC.

The table lists this clone with many counts. Other DNA sequences of this sample code for an identical CDR3. This chain links TRBV7-8 with TRBJ1-1; maybe TRBD1 (6 bases). This CDR3 has 14 residues. V was clipped by 1 base and J by 1 base, with 7 bases between them. Germline CDR1 reads SGHVS; CDR2 reads FQNEAQ. The CDR3 protein is CASSLGGGNTEAFF. The CDR3 nucleotides read TGTGCCAGCAGCTTAGGAGGGGGGAACACTGAAGCTTTCTTT.